The entry that follows covers one TCR beta chain sequence. Its recognized antigen is unknown. The sample holds no much larger clone one base away, and base qualities are not on file. The TCR beta CDR3 regions were amplified from the RNA transcripts. The TCR CDR3 was subjected to a first round of RT-PCR using the HTBI primer set and the Qiagen OneStep RT-PCR kit. Libraries were constructed in a second round of multiplex PCR, after which size selection and purification were performed. Libraries were sequenced paired-end with 100 bp reads on an Illumina HiSeq2000. Under the source paper's analysis protocol: SOAPnuke was used to process the raw data, throwing out any read that contained adapters or uncalled bases, had a mean Phred below 15, or lacked an exact constant-primer or identifier match. COPE v1.2.5 was used to merge high-quality paired reads, and clonotypes were defined as unique nucleotide sequences. MiTCR v1.1 was used to align the clonotypes against IMGT TRBV, TRBD and TRBJ reference segments. The analysis included only V-J combinations with a frequency above 0.0001, which together covered around 99% of the repertoires. The TCS score was defined as the ratio of F50 (clonal expansion) to E x V (chaos), calculated using BLOSUM62-based TCRdist between CDR3 peptides within each V-J. Welch's t-statistics and random forest reduced 450 to 600 V-J features to 13, which were used in a naive Bayes classifier (R e1071). The similarity between thyroid and blood repertoires was quantified using the Morisita-Horn index. TCRdb took the public reads, trimmed them with fastp at Q25, ran MiXCR for clone calling and kept in-frame beta chains. Rows with one shared CDR3 protein collapse into an entry with the most common genes and DNA. The V and J calls, along with clone size, are taken from TCRdb and not from the paper's own processing. The sample table records more than 550,000 distinct CDR3 sequences; 40% to 55% of these occur just once. Jointly, the top ten make up roughly 7.2% of the sample.

The data were taken from a study of T cells in Graves' hyperthyroidism and ophthalmopathy (dated by TCRdb to between 2019 and 2020). General notes on the study: TCR V-J signatures able to tell the groups apart were searched for in a discovery cohort of 90 to 100 patients, of whom more than 40 had Graves' ophthalmopathy and about 60 had stable Graves' hyperthyroidism. Prospective prediction of ophthalmopathy was tested in an independent validation cohort consisting of 18 hyperthyroidism patients and 17 patients who later progressed to ophthalmopathy. Once sampling was done, hyperthyroidism patients were given methimazole at a starting dose of 30 mg daily, whereas ophthalmopathy patients were given high-dose intravenous methylprednisolone. TCR Vbeta CDR3 sequencing of around 130 peripheral blood samples (roughly 43 ophthalmopathy, 75 or so hyperthyroidism and approximately 17 progressor patients) is reported in the paper. The approximately 100 discovery patients were randomly divided into training and test sets at a 7:3 ratio. In about 6 Graves' hyperthyroidism patients, the study also compared T-cell repertoires from thyroid tissue with T-cell repertoires from blood. The research as a whole found: Sample size was not statistically predetermined, and investigators were not blinded to group allocation. During validation, the model predicted progression to ophthalmopathy a median of approximately 7 months ahead of onset, with just under 71% sensitivity and under 85% specificity. Ophthalmopathy was separated from stable hyperthyroidism by a 13 V-J signature model, with approximately 85% sensitivity and about 81% specificity obtained in cross-validation and 80%/75% obtained in testing. Most expanded thyroid clonotypes (frequency above 0.001) were also found in blood, which suggests that blood repertoires may mirror thyroid immune responses.

Its CDR3 holds 20 amino acids, cysteine through phenylalanine. Solely the CDR3 DNA is kept, with 60 bases framed from the first base. The germline V gene sets CDR1 to ENHRY and CDR2 to SYGVKD. At the junction V is shortened by 4 bases and J by 2 bases; bases outside the gene matches: 22. Patients with uncontrolled infections, other autoimmune diseases, pregnancy or lactation were excluded. Diagnoses relied on clinical symptoms, serum thyroxine and TRAb, thyroid ultrasound and orbital computed tomography. Total RNA was extracted with Trizol reagent, and quality was checked on an Agilent 2100 Bioanalyzer.

The sequenced material came from peripheral blood or thyroid tissue (not recorded which). Rearrangement joined TRBV10-3 to TRBJ2-7, and 8 bases in between align with TRBD2. This TCR derives from an adult man with Graves' disease, either hyperthyroidism or ophthalmopathy (not recorded which). The CDR3 reads as follows: CAISVSSQTKVAGNTYEQYF. The sequence in DNA is TGTGCCATCAGTGTGTCGTCTCAGACAAAGGTAGCGGGAAATACCTACGAGCAGTACTTC.